A selection of T cell receptor beta chains follows, all from one sample in a study of T cell responses to AZD1222 COVID-19 vaccine. The repertoire was sequenced with immunoSEQ multiplex PCR; TCRdb's copy has only in-frame clones and lacks some. The table has about 140,000 clones, 80% to 95% seen once. Sequencing used peripheral blood, obtained 28 days after the second AZD1222 dose. These receptor sequences come from an adult who received the AZD1222 COVID-19 vaccine. The CDR3 runs from the conserved cysteine through the conserved F or W. D genes are given only for firm matches. A clone size is listed for some rows: how often the clone was seen (once, few, many), or a class if it is expanded.

D	V	J	size	CDR3	DNA
TRBD1	TRBV27	TRBJ1-5	NA	CASSRPGQGKWESNQPQHF	TGTGCCAGCAGCCGCCCAGGACAGGGGAAATGGGAGAGCAATCAGCCCCAGCATTTT
NA	TRBV9	TRBJ1-2	NA	CASSVVGGSYGYTF	TGTGCCAGCAGCGTAGTAGGAGGCAGCTATGGCTACACCTTC
NA	TRBV24-1	TRBJ2-7	NA	CATSDSRALGEQYF	TGTGCCACCAGTGATTCCCGCGCGCTGGGAGAGCAGTACTTC
NA	TRBV27	TRBJ2-1	NA	CASSLGSGREQFF	TGTGCCAGCAGTTTAGGTTCGGGGCGTGAGCAGTTCTTC
NA	TRBV28	TRBJ1-3	few	CASSDGVSGNTIYF	TGTGCCAGCAGCGACGGGGTCTCTGGAAACACCATATATTTT
NA	TRBV24-1	TRBJ1-5	NA	CATRTLEGRSQPQHF	TGTGCCACCAGGACCCTTGAGGGAAGAAGTCAGCCCCAGCATTTT
NA	TRBV28	TRBJ2-7	NA	CASSFRDWYEQYF	TGTGCCAGCAGTTTCCGAGATTGGTACGAGCAGTACTTC
NA	TRBV4-3	TRBJ1-3	NA	CASSPTRAGNTIYF	TGCGCCAGCAGCCCGACGAGGGCGGGAAACACCATATATTTT
NA	TRBV19	TRBJ1-3	NA	CASSPRGLPHSGNTIYF	TGTGCCAGTAGTCCGCGCGGTCTGCCCCACTCTGGAAACACCATATATTTT
TRBD2	TRBV12-5	TRBJ2-1	NA	CASGLGGLAGEYNEQFF	TGTGCTAGTGGTTTGGGGGGACTAGCGGGAGAGTACAATGAGCAGTTCTTC
NA	TRBV9	TRBJ1-3	NA	CASSDWENTIYF	TGTGCCAGCAGCGATTGGGAAAACACCATATATTTT
NA	TRBV29-1	TRBJ2-4	NA	CSVAGTVKNIQYF	TGCAGCGTCGCCGGGACTGTGAAAAACATTCAGTACTTC
NA	TRBV3-1/TRBV3-2	TRBJ2-1	NA	CASSQVRWGTYNEQFF	TGTGCCAGCAGCCAAGTTCGGTGGGGGACCTACAATGAGCAGTTCTTC
NA	TRBV9	TRBJ2-7	NA	CASTLGGEQYF	TGTGCCAGCACCCTGGGGGGCGAGCAGTACTTC
TRBD1	TRBV7-8	TRBJ2-3	NA	CASSQRDRGTDTQYF	TGTGCCAGCAGCCAGAGGGACAGGGGAACAGATACGCAGTATTTT
NA	TRBV7-2	TRBJ1-4	once	CASSLVGDGEKLFF	TGTGCCAGCAGCTTAGTGGGGGACGGTGAAAAACTGTTTTTT